These 6 T cell receptor beta chains were sequenced from one sample in a study of radiation and T cells in renal cell carcinoma. Profiling relied on immunoSEQ multiplex PCR, and the TCRdb table lists in-frame clones only, not all of them. The top ten hold about 10% of the sample, which has 150,000 or so clones, around 90% seen once. The sample's time point: blood 4 weeks post-SBRT, at nephrectomy. Treatment described: 15 Gy SBRT to primary tumor, nephrectomy 4 weeks later. Sequenced material: blood, taken from a patient whose treatment included radiotherapy and nephrectomy. The origin of the receptors is a woman in her 50s with renal cell carcinoma.

The chain couples TRBV25-1 to TRBJ2-3; D gene uncertain. The CDR3 extends over 12 amino acids. Germline V gives CDR1 MGHDK, CDR2 SYGVNS. The ends were cut back, 4 bases at V and 2 bases at J, with 4 bases in the middle. The CDR3 is CASSGLTDTQYF. CDR3 coding DNA: TGTGCCAGCAGTGGGCTCACAGATACGCAGTATTTT.

This chain links TRBV7-2 with TRBJ2-5; D is unresolved. Between the trimmed V and J ends, which lost 1 base and 5 bases, there was a span of 14 bases. The CDR3 contains 15 residues. CDR1 and CDR2 from the germline V gene are SGHTA and FQGNSA. CDR3 bases: TGTGCCAGCAGCTTAGATCCAGGTGGAGCGGAGACCCAGTACTTC. This encodes CASSLDPGGAETQYF.

This sequence joins TRBV4-1 and TRBJ1-2; D may be TRBD1 (6 bases). CDR1 and CDR2 from the germline V gene are MGHRA and YSYEKL. The CDR3 consists of 17 residues. Trimming took off 4 bases at V and 2 bases at J, with 20 bases between the two ends. The CDR3 is CASSRGGFRGRNYGYTF. The CDR3 DNA follows: TGCGCCAGCAGCCGAGGTGGCTTCAGGGGACGGAACTATGGCTACACCTTC.

This chain uses TRBV6-1 with TRBJ2-7; 7 bases are shared with TRBD1. The CDR3 sequence is 14 residues long. CDR1 is MNHNS and CDR2 is SASEGT in the germline V gene. J was trimmed by 0 bases and V by 7 bases; bases with no gene match: 6. In DNA form, the CDR3 reads TGTGCCAGCACCGACAGGGTGCCCTCCTACGAGCAGTACTTC. It is translated as CASTDRVPSYEQYF.

This clone was detected once. J is TRBJ2-1 and V is TRBV4-3; TRBD2 aligns across 10 bases. J gave up 7 bases and V 3 bases, and 9 bases lay outside the gene matches. The CDR3 extends over 16 amino acids. Germline CDR1 LGHNA, CDR2 YSLEER. CDR3 sequence reads: CASSQGTERGGNEQFF. The CDR3 nucleotides read TGCGCCAGCAGCCAGGGTACTGAGCGGGGGGGTAATGAGCAGTTCTTC.

The gene calls are TRBV19 and TRBJ1-5; TRBD1 matches at 7 bases. CDR3 length: 16 amino acids. Per the germline V gene, CDR1 is LNHDA and CDR2 is SQIVND (reference sequence). V shed 3 bases, J shed 3 bases, and the junction held 8 bases outside the gene matches. This CDR3 is CASSIYRGMNNQPQHF. The CDR3 DNA follows: TGTGCCAGTAGTATTTACAGGGGAATGAACAATCAGCCCCAGCATTTT.